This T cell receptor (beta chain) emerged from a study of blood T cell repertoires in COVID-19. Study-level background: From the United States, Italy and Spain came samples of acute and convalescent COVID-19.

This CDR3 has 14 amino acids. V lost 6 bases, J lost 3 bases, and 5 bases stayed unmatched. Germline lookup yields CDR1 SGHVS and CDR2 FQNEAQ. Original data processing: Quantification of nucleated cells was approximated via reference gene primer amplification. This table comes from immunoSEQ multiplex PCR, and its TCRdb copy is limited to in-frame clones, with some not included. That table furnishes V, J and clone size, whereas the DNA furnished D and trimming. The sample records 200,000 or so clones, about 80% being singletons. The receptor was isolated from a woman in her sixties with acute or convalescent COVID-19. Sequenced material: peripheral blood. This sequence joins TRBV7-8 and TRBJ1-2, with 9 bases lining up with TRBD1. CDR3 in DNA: TGTGCCAGCAGACCGGACAGGGGATACTATGGCTACACCTTC. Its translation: CASRPDRGYYGYTF. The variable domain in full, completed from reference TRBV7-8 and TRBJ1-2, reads GAGVSQSPRYKVAKRGQDVALRCDPISGHVSLFWYQQALGQGPEFLTYFQNEAQLDKSGLPSDRFFAERPEGSVSTLKIQRTQQEDSAVYLCASRPDRGYYGYTFGSGTRLTVV.